This T cell receptor beta chain was obtained from a study of PD-1 blockade in mismatch repair-deficient tumors. Trimming cost V 4 bases and J 1 base, with 3 bases left between them. This CDR3 has 12 residues. Germline V gene lookup returns CDR1 SGHRS and CDR2 YFSETQ. The study's findings and limits: Rapid post-treatment expansion, then contraction, generally preceding radiologic response, marked tumor-resident clones.

Note on this clone: What it binds is unknown.

Using immunoSEQ multiplex PCR, the repertoire was profiled, and TCRdb retains in-frame clones only, with some absent. The repertoire consists of about 68,000 clones, with around four fifths occurring once and the leading ten covering roughly 5%. The chain combines TRBV5-1 with TRBJ1-3; D is uncertain. The input for sequencing was peripheral blood, taken 2 weeks after starting pembrolizumab. The clonotype comes from an adult with mismatch repair-deficient cancer. CDR3 nucleotide sequence: TGCGCCAGCAGCGGTTCTGGAAACACCATATATTTT. It encodes CASSGSGNTIYF. Together with reference TRBV5-1 and TRBJ1-3, the CDR3 gives the full variable domain: KAGVTQTPRYLIKTRGQQVTLSCSPISGHRSVSWYQQTPGQGLQFLFEYFSETQRNKGNFPGRFSGRQFSNSRSEMNVSTLELGDSALYLCASSGSGNTIYFGEGSWLTVV.